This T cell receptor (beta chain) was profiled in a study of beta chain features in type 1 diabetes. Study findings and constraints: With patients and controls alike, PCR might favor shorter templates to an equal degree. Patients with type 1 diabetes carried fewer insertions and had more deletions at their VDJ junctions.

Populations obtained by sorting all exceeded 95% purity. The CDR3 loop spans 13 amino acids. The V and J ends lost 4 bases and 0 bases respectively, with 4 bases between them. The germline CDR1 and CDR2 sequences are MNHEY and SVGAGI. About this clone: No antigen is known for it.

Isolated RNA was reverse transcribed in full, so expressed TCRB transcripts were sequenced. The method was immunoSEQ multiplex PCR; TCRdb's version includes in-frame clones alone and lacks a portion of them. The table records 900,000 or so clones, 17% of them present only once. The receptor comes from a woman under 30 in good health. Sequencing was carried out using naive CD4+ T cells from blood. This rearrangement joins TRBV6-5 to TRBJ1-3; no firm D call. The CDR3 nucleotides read TGTGCCAGCAGTTCCTACTCTGGAAACACCATATATTTT. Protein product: CASSSYSGNTIYF.